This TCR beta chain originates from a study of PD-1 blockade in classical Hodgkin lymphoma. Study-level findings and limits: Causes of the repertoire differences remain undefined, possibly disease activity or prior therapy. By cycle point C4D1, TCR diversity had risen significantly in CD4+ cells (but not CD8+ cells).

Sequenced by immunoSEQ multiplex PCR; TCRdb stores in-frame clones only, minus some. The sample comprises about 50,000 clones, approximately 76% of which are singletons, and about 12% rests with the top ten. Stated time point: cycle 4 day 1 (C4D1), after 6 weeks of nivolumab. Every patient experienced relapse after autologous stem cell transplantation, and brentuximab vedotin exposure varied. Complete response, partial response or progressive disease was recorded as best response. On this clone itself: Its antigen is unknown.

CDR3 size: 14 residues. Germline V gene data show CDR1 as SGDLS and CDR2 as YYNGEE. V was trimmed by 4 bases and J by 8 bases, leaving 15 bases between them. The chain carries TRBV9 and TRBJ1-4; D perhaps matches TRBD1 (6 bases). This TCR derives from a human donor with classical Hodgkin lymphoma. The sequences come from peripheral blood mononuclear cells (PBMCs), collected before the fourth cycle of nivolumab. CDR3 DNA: TGTGCCAGCAGCCAAGGGGGGAATGGGGAAAAACTGTTTTTT. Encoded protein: CASSQGGNGEKLFF.